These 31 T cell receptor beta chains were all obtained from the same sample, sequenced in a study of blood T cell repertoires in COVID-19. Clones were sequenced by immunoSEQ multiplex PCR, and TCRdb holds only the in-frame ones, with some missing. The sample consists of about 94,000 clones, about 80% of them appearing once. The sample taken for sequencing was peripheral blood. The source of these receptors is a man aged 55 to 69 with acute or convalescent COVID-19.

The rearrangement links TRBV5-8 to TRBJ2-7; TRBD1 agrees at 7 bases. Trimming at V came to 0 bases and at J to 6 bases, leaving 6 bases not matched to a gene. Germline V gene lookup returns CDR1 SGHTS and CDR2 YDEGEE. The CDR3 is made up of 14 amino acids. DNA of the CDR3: TGTGCCAGCAGCTTGGTTGGCAGGGGGACCGAGCAGTACTTC. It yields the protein CASSLVGRGTEQYF.

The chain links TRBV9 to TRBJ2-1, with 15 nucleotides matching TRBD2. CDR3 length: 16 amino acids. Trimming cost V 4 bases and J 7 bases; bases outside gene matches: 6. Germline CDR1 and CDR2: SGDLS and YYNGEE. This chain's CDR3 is CASSSSGLAGGNEQFF. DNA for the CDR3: TGTGCCAGCAGCTCAAGTGGACTAGCGGGGGGGAATGAGCAGTTCTTC.

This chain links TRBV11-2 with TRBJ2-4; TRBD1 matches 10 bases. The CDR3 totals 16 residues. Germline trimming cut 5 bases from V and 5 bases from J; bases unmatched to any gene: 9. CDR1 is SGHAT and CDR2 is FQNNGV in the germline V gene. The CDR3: CASSPLKGQGENIQYF. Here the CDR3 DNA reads TGTGCCAGCAGCCCTTTAAAAGGACAGGGGGAAAACATTCAGTACTTC.

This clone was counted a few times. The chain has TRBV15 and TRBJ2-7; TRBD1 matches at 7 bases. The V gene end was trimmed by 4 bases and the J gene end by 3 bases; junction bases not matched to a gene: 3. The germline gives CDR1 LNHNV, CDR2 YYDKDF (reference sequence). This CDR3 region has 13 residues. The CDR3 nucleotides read TGTGCCACCAGCAAGTACAGGGGCTACGAGCAGTACTTC. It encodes CATSKYRGYEQYF.

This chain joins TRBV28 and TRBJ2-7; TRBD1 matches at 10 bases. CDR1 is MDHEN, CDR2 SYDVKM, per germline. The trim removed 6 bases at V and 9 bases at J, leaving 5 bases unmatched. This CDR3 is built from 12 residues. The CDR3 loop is CASRTGGAGQYF. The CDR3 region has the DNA TGTGCCAGCAGGACAGGGGGCGCTGGGCAGTACTTC.

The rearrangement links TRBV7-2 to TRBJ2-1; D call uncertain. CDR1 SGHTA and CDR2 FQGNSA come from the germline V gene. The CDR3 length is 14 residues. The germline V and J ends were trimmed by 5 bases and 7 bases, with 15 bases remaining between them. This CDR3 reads CASSPFSVRNEQFF. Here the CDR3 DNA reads TGTGCCAGCAGCCCCTTCTCTGTGAGGAATGAGCAGTTCTTC.

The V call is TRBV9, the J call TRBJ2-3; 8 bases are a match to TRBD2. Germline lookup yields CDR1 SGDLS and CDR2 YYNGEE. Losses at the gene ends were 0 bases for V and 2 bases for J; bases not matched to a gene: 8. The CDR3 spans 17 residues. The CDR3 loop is CASSVESAGGYTDTQYF. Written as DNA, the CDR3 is TGTGCCAGCAGCGTAGAGTCGGCGGGGGGATACACAGATACGCAGTATTTT.

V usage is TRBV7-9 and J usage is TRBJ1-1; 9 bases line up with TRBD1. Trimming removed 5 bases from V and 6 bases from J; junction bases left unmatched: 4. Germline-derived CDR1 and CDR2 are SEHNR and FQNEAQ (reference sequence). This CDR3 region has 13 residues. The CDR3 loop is CASSQRQGAEAFF. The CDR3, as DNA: TGTGCCAGCAGCCAAAGACAGGGGGCTGAAGCTTTCTTT.

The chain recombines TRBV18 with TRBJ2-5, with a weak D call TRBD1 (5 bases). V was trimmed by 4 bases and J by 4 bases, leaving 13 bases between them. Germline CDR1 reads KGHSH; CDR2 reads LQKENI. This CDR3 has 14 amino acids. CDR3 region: CASSLQGPPETQYF. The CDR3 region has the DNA TGTGCCAGCTCACTCCAGGGCCCCCCAGAGACCCAGTACTTC.

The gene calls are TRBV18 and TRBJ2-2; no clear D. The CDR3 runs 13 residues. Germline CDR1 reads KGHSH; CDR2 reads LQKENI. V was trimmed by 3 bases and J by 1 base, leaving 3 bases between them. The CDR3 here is CASSPVNTGELFF. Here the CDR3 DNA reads TGTGCCAGCTCACCCGTGAACACCGGGGAGCTGTTTTTT.

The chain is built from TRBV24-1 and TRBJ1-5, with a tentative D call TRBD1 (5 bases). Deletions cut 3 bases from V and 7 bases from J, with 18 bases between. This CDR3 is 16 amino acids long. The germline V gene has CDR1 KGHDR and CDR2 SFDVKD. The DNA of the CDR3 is TGTGCCACCAGTGATCTCTCCAGGGTTGGGGGGCAGCCCCAGCATTTT. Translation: CATSDLSRVGGQPQHF.

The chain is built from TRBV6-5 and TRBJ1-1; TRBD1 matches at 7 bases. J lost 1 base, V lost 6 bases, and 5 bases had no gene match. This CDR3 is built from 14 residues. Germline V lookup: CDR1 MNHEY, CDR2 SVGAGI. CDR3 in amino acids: CASRPTGPNTEAFF. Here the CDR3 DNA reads TGTGCCAGCAGGCCGACAGGGCCGAACACTGAAGCTTTCTTT.

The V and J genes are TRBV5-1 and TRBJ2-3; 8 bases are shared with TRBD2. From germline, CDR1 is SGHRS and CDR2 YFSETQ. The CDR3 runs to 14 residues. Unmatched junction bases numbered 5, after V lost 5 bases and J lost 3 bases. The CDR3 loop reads CASRRGAQTDTQYF. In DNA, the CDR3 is TGCGCCAGCAGGCGGGGGGCCCAGACAGATACGCAGTATTTT.

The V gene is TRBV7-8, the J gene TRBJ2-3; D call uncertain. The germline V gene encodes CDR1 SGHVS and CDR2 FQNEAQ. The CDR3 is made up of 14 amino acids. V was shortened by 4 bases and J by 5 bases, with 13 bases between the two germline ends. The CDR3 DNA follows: TGTGCCAGCAGCTATGTAAGACTGATAGATACGCAGTATTTT. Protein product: CASSYVRLIDTQYF.

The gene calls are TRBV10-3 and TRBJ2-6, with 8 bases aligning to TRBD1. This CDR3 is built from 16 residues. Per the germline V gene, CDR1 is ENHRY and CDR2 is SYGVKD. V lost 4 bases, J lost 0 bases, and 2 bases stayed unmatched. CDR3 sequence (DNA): TGTGCCATCAGTGTTGGGACAGGCTCTGGGGCCAACGTCCTGACTTTC. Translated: CAISVGTGSGANVLTF.

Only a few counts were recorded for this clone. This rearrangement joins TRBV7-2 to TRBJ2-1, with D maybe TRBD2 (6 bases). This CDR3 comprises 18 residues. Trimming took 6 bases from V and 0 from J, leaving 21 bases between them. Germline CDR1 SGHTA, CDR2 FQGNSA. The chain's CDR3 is CASSPLQSGWSSYNEQFF. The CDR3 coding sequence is TGTGCCAGCAGTCCCCTCCAGAGCGGGTGGAGCTCCTACAATGAGCAGTTCTTC.

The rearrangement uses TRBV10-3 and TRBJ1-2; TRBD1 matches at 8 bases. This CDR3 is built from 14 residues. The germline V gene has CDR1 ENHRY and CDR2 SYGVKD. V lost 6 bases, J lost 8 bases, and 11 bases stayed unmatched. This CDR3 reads CAISRWTGSEGYTF. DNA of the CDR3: TGTGCCATCAGCCGATGGACAGGGTCAGAGGGCTACACCTTC.

CDR3: CASSRQDSGELFF. CDR3 in DNA: TGTGCCAGCTCAAGACAGGACTCCGGGGAGCTGTTTTTT. The V gene is TRBV18, the J gene TRBJ2-2; possible D gene TRBD1, 6 bases. Trimming took 5 bases from V and 6 from J, leaving 10 bases between them. CDR3 size: 13 residues. Germline-derived CDR1 and CDR2 are KGHSH and LQKENI.

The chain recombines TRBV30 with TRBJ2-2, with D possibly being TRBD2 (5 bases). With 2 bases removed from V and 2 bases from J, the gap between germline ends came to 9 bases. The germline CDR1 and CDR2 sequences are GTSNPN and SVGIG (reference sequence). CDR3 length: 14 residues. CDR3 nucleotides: TGTGCCTGGAGTTTCGACTACAACACCGGGGAGCTGTTTTTT. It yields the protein CAWSFDYNTGELFF. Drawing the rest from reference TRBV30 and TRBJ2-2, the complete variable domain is SQTIHQWPATLVQPVGSPLSLECTVEGTSNPNLYWYRQAAGRGLQLLFYSVGIGQISSEVPQNLSASRPQDRQFILSSKKLLLSDSGFYLCAWSFDYNTGELFFGEGSRLTVL.

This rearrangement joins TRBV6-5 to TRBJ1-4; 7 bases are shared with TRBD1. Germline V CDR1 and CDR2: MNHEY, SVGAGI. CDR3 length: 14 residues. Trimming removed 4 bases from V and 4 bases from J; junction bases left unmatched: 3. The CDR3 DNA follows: TGTGCCAGCAGTTTTGGACAGGTTAATGAAAAACTGTTTTTT. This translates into CASSFGQVNEKLFF.

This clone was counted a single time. For the CDR3, the DNA is TGTGCCACCTCCGACACCTATAATTCACCCCTCCACTTT. It is translated as CATSDTYNSPLHF. V is TRBV15 and J is TRBJ1-6, with D uncertain. Trimming took 8 bases from V and 2 from J, leaving 7 bases between them. The germline V gene has CDR1 LNHNV and CDR2 YYDKDF (reference sequence). This CDR3 is built from 13 residues.

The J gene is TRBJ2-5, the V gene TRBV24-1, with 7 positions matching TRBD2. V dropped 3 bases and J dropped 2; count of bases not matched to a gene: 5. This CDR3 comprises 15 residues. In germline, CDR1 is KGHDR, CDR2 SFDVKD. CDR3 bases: TGTGCCACCAGTGATCCAGGGACTACTCAAGAGACCCAGTACTTC. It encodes CATSDPGTTQETQYF.

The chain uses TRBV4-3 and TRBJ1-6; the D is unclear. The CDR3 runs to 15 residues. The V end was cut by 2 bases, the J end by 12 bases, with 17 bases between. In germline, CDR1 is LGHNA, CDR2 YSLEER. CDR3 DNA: TGCGCCAGCAGCCAATCAGTAGAGGCAGTATTACCCCTCCACTTT. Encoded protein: CASSQSVEAVLPLHF.

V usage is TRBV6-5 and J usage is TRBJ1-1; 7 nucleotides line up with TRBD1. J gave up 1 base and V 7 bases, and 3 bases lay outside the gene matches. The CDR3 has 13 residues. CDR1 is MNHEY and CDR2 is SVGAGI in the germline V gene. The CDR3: CASKGTANTEAFF. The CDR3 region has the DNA TGTGCCAGCAAAGGGACAGCGAACACTGAAGCTTTCTTT.

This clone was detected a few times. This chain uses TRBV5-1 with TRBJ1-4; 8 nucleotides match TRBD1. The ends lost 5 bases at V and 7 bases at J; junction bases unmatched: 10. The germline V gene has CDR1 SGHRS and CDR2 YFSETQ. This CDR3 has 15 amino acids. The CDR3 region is CASRRLGTGSEKLFF. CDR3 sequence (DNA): TGCGCCAGCAGACGCCTAGGGACAGGAAGTGAAAAACTGTTTTTT.

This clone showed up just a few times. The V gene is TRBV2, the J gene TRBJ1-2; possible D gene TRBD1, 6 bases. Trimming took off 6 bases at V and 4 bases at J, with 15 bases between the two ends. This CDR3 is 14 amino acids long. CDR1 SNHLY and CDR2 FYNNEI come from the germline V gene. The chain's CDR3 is CASRPSQGTYGYTF. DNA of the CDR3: TGTGCCAGCAGGCCTTCACAGGGCACCTATGGCTACACCTTC.

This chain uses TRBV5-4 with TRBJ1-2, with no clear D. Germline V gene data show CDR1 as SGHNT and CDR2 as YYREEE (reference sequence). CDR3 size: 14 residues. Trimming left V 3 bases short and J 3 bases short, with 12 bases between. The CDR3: CASSSAGSDYGYTF. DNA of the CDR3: TGTGCCAGCAGCTCGGCGGGGTCCGACTATGGCTACACCTTC.

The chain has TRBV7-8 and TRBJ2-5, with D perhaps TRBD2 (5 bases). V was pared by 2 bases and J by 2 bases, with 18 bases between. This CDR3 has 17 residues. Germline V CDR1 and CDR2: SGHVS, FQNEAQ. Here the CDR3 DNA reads TGTGCCAGCAGCTTAATGACCTTCGACTACGAGCAAGAGACCCAGTACTTC. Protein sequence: CASSLMTFDYEQETQYF.

Here the CDR3 reads CATSRDGVREQFF. The CDR3 nucleotides read TGTGCCACCAGCAGAGACGGTGTACGGGAGCAGTTCTTC. The J gene is TRBJ2-1, the V gene TRBV15; D gene uncertain. V was shortened by 0 bases and J by 10 bases, with 10 bases between the two germline ends. The germline V gene encodes CDR1 LNHNV and CDR2 YYDKDF (reference sequence). The CDR3 sequence is 13 residues long.

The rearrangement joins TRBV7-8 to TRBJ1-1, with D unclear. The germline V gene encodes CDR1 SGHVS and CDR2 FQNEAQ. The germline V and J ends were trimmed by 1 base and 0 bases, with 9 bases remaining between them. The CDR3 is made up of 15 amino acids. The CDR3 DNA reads TGTGCCAGCAGCTTAGACAGCATGATGAACACTGAAGCTTTCTTT. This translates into CASSLDSMMNTEAFF.

CDR3 region: CASSANRFWGYTF. The CDR3 DNA is TGTGCCAGCAGTGCCAACAGGTTCTGGGGCTACACCTTC. This chain uses TRBV25-1 with TRBJ1-2; a possible D gene is TRBD1 (5 bases). Germline CDR1 reads MGHDK; CDR2 reads SYGVNS. This CDR3 is 13 amino acids long. V lost 4 bases and J lost 8, with 14 bases in between.